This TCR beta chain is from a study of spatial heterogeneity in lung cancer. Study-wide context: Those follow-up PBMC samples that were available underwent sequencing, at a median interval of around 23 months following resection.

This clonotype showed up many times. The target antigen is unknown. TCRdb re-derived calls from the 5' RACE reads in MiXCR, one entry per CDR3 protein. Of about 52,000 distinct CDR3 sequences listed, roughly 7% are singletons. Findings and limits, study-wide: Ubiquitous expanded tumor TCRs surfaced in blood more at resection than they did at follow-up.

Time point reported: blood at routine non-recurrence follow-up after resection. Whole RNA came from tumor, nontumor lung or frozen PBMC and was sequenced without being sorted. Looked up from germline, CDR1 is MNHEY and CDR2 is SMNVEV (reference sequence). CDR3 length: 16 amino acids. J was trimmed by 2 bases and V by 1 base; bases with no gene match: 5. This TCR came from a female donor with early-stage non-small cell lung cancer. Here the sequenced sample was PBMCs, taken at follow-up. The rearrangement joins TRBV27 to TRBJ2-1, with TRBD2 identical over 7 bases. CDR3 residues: CASSLYGGTTYNEQFF. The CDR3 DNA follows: TGTGCCAGCAGTTTATACGGGGGGACGACCTACAATGAGCAGTTCTTC.